This TCR beta chain was observed in a study of blood T cell repertoires in COVID-19. Assay used: immunoSEQ multiplex PCR; TCRdb lists only in-frame clones, some missing. The data show under 200,000 clones, around 90% seen once. The CDR3 runs 13 residues. The V and J ends lost 6 bases and 2 bases, in that order; junction bases with no gene match: 1. Germline V lookup: CDR1 MNHEY, CDR2 SVGAGI. The sample consisted of peripheral blood. This sequence was found in a man aged 60-69 years with acute or convalescent COVID-19. The chain couples TRBV6-5 to TRBJ1-3; 7 bases are a match to TRBD1. CDR3 protein: CASSDRAGNTIYF. CDR3 in DNA: TGTGCCAGCAGCGACAGGGCTGGAAACACCATATATTTT.